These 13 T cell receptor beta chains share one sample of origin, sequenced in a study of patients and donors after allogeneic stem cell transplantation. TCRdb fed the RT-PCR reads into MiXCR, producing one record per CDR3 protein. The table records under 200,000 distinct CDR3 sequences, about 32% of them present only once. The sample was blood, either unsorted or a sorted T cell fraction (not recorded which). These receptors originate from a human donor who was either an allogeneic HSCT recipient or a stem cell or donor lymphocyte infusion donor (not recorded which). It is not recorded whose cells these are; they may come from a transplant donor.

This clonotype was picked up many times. CDR3 loop: CASSPYQETQYF. The CDR3 DNA reads TGTGCCAGCTCACCGTACCAAGAGACCCAGTACTTC. The rearrangement links TRBV18 to TRBJ2-5; D uncertain. In germline, CDR1 is KGHSH, CDR2 LQKENI. This CDR3 contains 12 residues. The ends were cut back, 3 bases at V and 0 bases at J, with 2 bases in the middle.

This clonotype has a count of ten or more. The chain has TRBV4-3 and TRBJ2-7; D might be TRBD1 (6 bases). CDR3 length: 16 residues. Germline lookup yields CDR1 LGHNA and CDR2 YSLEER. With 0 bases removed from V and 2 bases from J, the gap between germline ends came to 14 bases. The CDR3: CASSQDPSRGTYEQYF. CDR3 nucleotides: TGCGCCAGCAGCCAAGACCCATCCAGGGGTACCTACGAGCAGTACTTC.

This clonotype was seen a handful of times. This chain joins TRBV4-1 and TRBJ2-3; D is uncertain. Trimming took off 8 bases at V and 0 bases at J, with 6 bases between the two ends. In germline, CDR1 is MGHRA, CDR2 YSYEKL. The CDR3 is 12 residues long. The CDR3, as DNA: TGCGCCAGCGGAAGTAGCACAGATACGCAGTATTTT. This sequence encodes CASGSSTDTQYF.

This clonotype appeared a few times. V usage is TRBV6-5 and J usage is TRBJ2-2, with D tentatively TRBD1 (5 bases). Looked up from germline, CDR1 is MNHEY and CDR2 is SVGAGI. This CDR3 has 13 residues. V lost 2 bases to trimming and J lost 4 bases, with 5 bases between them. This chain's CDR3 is CASSYRGTGELFF. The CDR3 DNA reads TGTGCCAGCAGTTACAGGGGCACCGGGGAGCTGTTTTTT.

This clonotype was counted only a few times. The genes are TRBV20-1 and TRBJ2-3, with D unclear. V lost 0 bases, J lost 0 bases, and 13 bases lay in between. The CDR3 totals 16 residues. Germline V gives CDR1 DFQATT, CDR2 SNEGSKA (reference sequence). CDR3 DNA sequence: TGCAGTGCTAGAGATCTTGGCAACTCTAGCACAGATACGCAGTATTTT. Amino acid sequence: CSARDLGNSSTDTQYF.

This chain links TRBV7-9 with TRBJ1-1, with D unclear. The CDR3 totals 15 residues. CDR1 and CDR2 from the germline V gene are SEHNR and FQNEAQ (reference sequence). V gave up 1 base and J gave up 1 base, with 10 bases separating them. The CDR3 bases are TGTGCCAGCAGCTTAGATTTGATGGGGAACACTGAAGCTTTCTTT. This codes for CASSLDLMGNTEAFF.

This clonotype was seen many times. CDR3 region: CASSSRGNEKLFF. DNA of the CDR3: TGTGCCAGCAGTTCCCGGGGGAATGAAAAACTGTTTTTT. The chain carries TRBV6-2 or TRBV6-3 and TRBJ1-4, with D possibly matching TRBD1 (5 bases). CDR1 is MNHEY, CDR2 SVGEGT, per germline. V gave up 4 bases and J gave up 5 bases, with 8 bases separating them. The CDR3 length is 13 residues.

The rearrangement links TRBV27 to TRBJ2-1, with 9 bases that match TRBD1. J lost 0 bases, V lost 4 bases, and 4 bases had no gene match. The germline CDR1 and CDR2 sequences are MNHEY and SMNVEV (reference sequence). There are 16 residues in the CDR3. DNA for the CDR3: TGTGCCAGCAGTTCAGCGACAGGGGGCTCCTACAATGAGCAGTTCTTC. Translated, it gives CASSSATGGSYNEQFF.

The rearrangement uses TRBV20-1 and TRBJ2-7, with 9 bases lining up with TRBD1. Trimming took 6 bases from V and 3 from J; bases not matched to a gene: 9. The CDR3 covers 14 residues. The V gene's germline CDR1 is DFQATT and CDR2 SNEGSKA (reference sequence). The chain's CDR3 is CSATRDRVDYEQYF. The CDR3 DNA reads TGCAGTGCCACCAGGGACAGGGTGGACTACGAGCAGTACTTC.

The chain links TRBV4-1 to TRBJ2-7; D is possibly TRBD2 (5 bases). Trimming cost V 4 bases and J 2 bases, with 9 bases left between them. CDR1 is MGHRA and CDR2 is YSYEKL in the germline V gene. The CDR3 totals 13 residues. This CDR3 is CASSRLEAYEQYF. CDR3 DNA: TGCGCCAGCAGCCGTCTGGAGGCCTACGAGCAGTACTTC.

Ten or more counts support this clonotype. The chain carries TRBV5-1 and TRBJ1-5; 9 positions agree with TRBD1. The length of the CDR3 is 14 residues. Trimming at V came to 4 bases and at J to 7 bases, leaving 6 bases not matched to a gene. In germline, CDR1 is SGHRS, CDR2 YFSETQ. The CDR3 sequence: CASSPGTGLQPQHF. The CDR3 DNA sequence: TGCGCCAGCAGCCCCGGGACAGGGTTACAGCCCCAGCATTTT.

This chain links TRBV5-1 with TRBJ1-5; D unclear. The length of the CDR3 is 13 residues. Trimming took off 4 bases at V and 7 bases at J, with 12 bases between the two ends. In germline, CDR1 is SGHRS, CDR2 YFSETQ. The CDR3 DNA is TGCGCCAGCAGCAGTGACGAGGGACAGCCCCAGCATTTT. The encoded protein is CASSSDEGQPQHF.

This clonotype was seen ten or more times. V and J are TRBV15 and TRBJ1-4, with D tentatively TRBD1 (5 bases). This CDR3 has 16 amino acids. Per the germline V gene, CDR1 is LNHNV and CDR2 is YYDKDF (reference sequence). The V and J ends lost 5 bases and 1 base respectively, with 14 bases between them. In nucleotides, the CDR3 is TGTGCCACCAGCTCCCTGGCAGGGCAAACTAATGAAAAACTGTTTTTT. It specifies CATSSLAGQTNEKLFF.